The clone carrying this T cell receptor (beta chain) has only a few counts. Measured with immunoSEQ multiplex PCR; TCRdb has only the in-frame clones, and not every one. The sample lists tens of thousands of clones, 93% seen once, with roughly 2.5% in the top ten. Losses at the gene ends were 2 bases for V and 5 bases for J; bases not matched to a gene: 8. Looked up from germline, CDR1 is MNHEY and CDR2 is SVGAGI. CDR3 size: 15 residues. This specimen comes from a study of T cell changes during pregnancy in multiple sclerosis. Source: peripheral blood, taken in the second trimester of pregnancy. The clonotype comes from a female donor with multiple sclerosis, enrolled in a pregnancy study. The gene calls are TRBV6-5 and TRBJ1-2; 7 bases are a match to TRBD1. In DNA form, the CDR3 reads TGTGCCAGCAGTTACACTACAGGGGTAGGATATGGCTACACCTTC. Encoded protein: CASSYTTGVGYGYTF.